The 6 T cell receptor beta chains in this list originate from one sample, sequenced in a study of cytomegalovirus exposure and HLA in healthy donors. Primers included in the PCR were 60 Vbeta and 13 Jbeta primers. Using immunoSEQ multiplex PCR, the repertoire was profiled, and TCRdb retains in-frame clones only, with some absent. The sample records about 140,000 clones, 70% to 80% being singletons. Sequenced material: PBMCs. Receptors were obtained from a woman between 35 and 50 years old in good health and CMV-seronegative.

CDR3 sequence reads: CASSFQLEDEQYF. CDR3 DNA: TGCGCCAGCAGCTTTCAACTAGAGGACGAGCAGTACTTC. The rearrangement links TRBV5-1 to TRBJ2-7, with D possibly TRBD2 on 5 matching bases. Germline values: CDR1 SGHRS, CDR2 YFSETQ. The CDR3 spans 13 residues. V was clipped by 2 bases and J by 5 bases, with 11 bases between them. Variable domain in full (rest from reference TRBV5-1 and TRBJ2-7): KAGVTQTPRYLIKTRGQQVTLSCSPISGHRSVSWYQQTPGQGLQFLFEYFSETQRNKGNFPGRFSGRQFSNSRSEMNVSTLELGDSALYLCASSFQLEDEQYFGPGTRLTVT.

V usage is TRBV2 and J usage is TRBJ2-7, with D maybe TRBD1 (5 bases). The CDR3 has 13 residues. Per germline, CDR1 SNHLY and CDR2 FYNNEI. Trimming stripped 4 bases from V and 3 bases from J, with 10 bases between. Here the CDR3 DNA reads TGTGCCAGCAGTGGGTACAGGAGCTACGAGCAGTACTTC. Translating it yields CASSGYRSYEQYF.

There are a few counts of this clone. This rearrangement joins TRBV11-3 to TRBJ2-4, with D uncertain. The germline gives CDR1 SGHNT, CDR2 YENEEA. Trimming pared 8 bases from V and 0 bases from J, leaving 14 bases between. The CDR3 contains 15 residues. The CDR3 protein is CASESRALAKNIQYF. The CDR3 DNA reads TGTGCCAGCGAGTCCCGAGCGCTAGCCAAAAACATTCAGTACTTC.

The rearrangement joins TRBV4-3 to TRBJ2-5; 16 nucleotides align to TRBD2. J lost 5 bases, V lost 3 bases, and 9 bases had no gene match. The CDR3 is made up of 18 amino acids. In germline, CDR1 is LGHNA, CDR2 YSLEER. In nucleotides, the CDR3 is TGCGCCAGCAGCCAGGCGGGGACTAGCGGGAGGGCCGGGGAGACCCAGTACTTC. Its protein product is CASSQAGTSGRAGETQYF.

The chain combines TRBV6-6 with TRBJ2-7, with 7 nucleotides matching TRBD1. Per germline, CDR1 MNHNY and CDR2 SVGAGI (reference sequence). This CDR3 has 13 amino acids. J gave up 6 bases and V 4 bases, and 6 bases lay outside the gene matches. The CDR3 sequence is CASSLGRGSEQYF. As DNA, the CDR3 is TGTGCCAGCAGTTTGGGCAGGGGGAGCGAGCAGTACTTC.

This chain joins TRBV28 and TRBJ2-7, with 11 bases identical to TRBD1. V lost 6 bases and J lost 2; bases outside the gene matches: 3. The CDR3 runs to 14 residues. Germline CDR1 MDHEN, CDR2 SYDVKM. The CDR3 sequence is CASRPGQGAYEQYF. The CDR3 coding sequence is TGTGCCAGCAGACCGGGACAGGGGGCCTACGAGCAGTACTTC.